Following are 30 T cell receptor beta chains from one sample sequenced in a study of T cell responses to AZD1222 COVID-19 vaccine. Sequencing used immunoSEQ multiplex PCR; TCRdb keeps in-frame clones, though not all of them. The sample records 200,000 or so clones, 80% to 90% being singletons. The material sequenced was peripheral blood, taken on day 0 of MenACWY control vaccination. The source is an adult in good health.

DNA of the CDR3: TGTGCCAGCAGTGAAAGGGTCAGGCCAACAGATACGCAGTATTTT. This codes for CASSERVRPTDTQYF. The V gene is TRBV2, the J gene TRBJ2-3; no reliable D call. The CDR3 has 15 amino acids. Per the germline V gene, CDR1 is SNHLY and CDR2 is FYNNEI. Trimming removed 2 bases from V and 3 bases from J, with 12 bases in between. The whole variable domain, remainder taken from reference TRBV2 and TRBJ2-3, is EPEVTQTPSHQVTQMGQEVILRCVPISNHLYFYWYRQILGQKVEFLVSFYNNEISEKSEIFDDQFSVERPDGSNFTLKIRSTKLEDSAMYFCASSERVRPTDTQYFGPGTRLTVL.

The chain recombines TRBV27 with TRBJ2-2; 7 bases agree with TRBD2. The germline gives CDR1 MNHEY, CDR2 SMNVEV (reference sequence). The J segment lost 0 bases and the V segment lost 5 bases, leaving 6 bases of the junction unmatched. The CDR3 is made up of 16 amino acids. The CDR3 DNA is TGTGCCAGCAGTAGACCCGGGGGGACGAACACCGGGGAGCTGTTTTTT. The encoded protein is CASSRPGGTNTGELFF.

This clone was observed a few times. J is TRBJ2-1 and V is TRBV7-8; TRBD2 matches 8 bases. The CDR3 totals 16 residues. Germline loops: CDR1 SGHVS, CDR2 FQNEAQ. Trimming took 5 bases from V and 7 from J; bases not matched to a gene: 13. DNA for the CDR3: TGTGCCAGCAGCACCGGGACTAGGGCCCTTCTGAATGAGCAGTTCTTC. Protein: CASSTGTRALLNEQFF.

The chain employs TRBV6-5 and TRBJ1-6; perhaps TRBD1 as D (6 bases). This CDR3 contains 12 residues. In germline, CDR1 is MNHEY, CDR2 SVGAGI. Trimming pared 6 bases from V and 10 bases from J, leaving 10 bases between. The CDR3 DNA sequence: TGTGCCAGCAGACTAGGGGGATCACCCCTCCACTTT. Its translation: CASRLGGSPLHF.

The genes are TRBV19 and TRBJ1-1; possibly TRBD1 for D (5 bases). CDR1 is LNHDA and CDR2 is SQIVND in the germline V gene (reference sequence). The CDR3 loop spans 14 amino acids. V lost 8 bases and J 4 bases, leaving 17 bases between the germline ends. CDR3 nucleotides: TGTGCCAGTGAGGGGACGGATCGCAGCACTGAAGCTTTCTTT. Encoded protein: CASEGTDRSTEAFF.

The chain has TRBV5-6 and TRBJ1-2; perhaps TRBD1 as D (6 bases). The CDR3 contains 14 residues. V was shortened by 5 bases and J by 4 bases, with 15 bases between the two germline ends. Germline V lookup: CDR1 SGHDT, CDR2 YYEEEE. For the CDR3, the DNA is TGTGCCAGCAGACAAACAGGGATTAGCTATGGCTACACCTTC. Residues: CASRQTGISYGYTF.

J is TRBJ2-7 and V is TRBV19; 10 nucleotides match TRBD1. Germline trimming cut 4 bases from V and 4 bases from J; bases unmatched to any gene: 4. This CDR3 has 14 amino acids. From germline, CDR1 is LNHDA and CDR2 SQIVND (reference sequence). Written as DNA, the CDR3 is TGTGCCAGTAGTACCGGGACAGGGGTATACGAGCAGTACTTC. Translation gives CASSTGTGVYEQYF.

The chain joins TRBV5-1 to TRBJ2-5, with D perhaps matching TRBD1 or TRBD2 (5 bases each). The CDR3 runs 15 residues. V lost 5 bases and J 0 bases, leaving 14 bases between the germline ends. From germline, CDR1 is SGHRS and CDR2 YFSETQ. The CDR3 region has the DNA TGCGCCAGCAGGGCCCGACGGGACCACCAAGAGACCCAGTACTTC. Translated, it gives CASRARRDHQETQYF. Full variable domain (missing parts from reference TRBV5-1 and TRBJ2-5): KAGVTQTPRYLIKTRGQQVTLSCSPISGHRSVSWYQQTPGQGLQFLFEYFSETQRNKGNFPGRFSGRQFSNSRSEMNVSTLELGDSALYLCASRARRDHQETQYFGPGTRLLVL.

The CDR3 loop is CSASSGRGYNEQFF. The CDR3 DNA is TGCAGTGCTAGTAGCGGGAGAGGGTACAATGAGCAGTTCTTC. The rearrangement uses TRBV20-1 and TRBJ2-1; 9 bases align to TRBD2. The germline V gene has CDR1 DFQATT and CDR2 SNEGSKA (reference sequence). V was clipped by 3 bases and J by 4 bases; unmatched bases: 4. CDR3 length: 14 residues.

The rearrangement uses TRBV18 and TRBJ2-7; TRBD1 agrees at 7 bases. This CDR3 spans 13 amino acids. V shed 4 bases, J shed 3 bases, and the junction held 3 bases outside the gene matches. Germline CDR1 and CDR2: KGHSH and LQKENI. CDR3 loop: CASSQGTDYEQYF. CDR3 nucleotide sequence: TGTGCCAGCTCACAAGGGACAGACTACGAGCAGTACTTC.

The CDR3 loop reads CASSSPGQPQHF. The CDR3 bases are TGTGCCAGCAGTTCTCCGGGCCAGCCCCAGCATTTT. The genes are TRBV6-2 or TRBV6-3 and TRBJ1-5; no firm D call. Trimming shortened V by 4 bases and J by 7 bases, and 8 bases separated the two germline ends. The CDR3 covers 12 residues. Germline lookup yields CDR1 MNHEY and CDR2 SVGEGT.

The chain joins TRBV7-8 to TRBJ2-1; 7 nucleotides line up with TRBD2. This CDR3 has 15 amino acids. The germline CDR1 and CDR2 sequences are SGHVS and FQNEAQ. The junction had 4 bases not matched to a gene; V was cut back by 5 bases and J by 0 bases. For the CDR3, the DNA is TGTGCCAGCAGCGACGGGAGGACCTCCTACAATGAGCAGTTCTTC. Protein product: CASSDGRTSYNEQFF.

This sequence joins TRBV2 and TRBJ2-7; 14 bases match TRBD2. Trimming at V came to 5 bases and at J to 4 bases, leaving 19 bases not matched to a gene. Germline lookup yields CDR1 SNHLY and CDR2 FYNNEI. The CDR3 totals 20 residues. Here the CDR3 reads CASSFILGLAGVGGSYEQYF. The CDR3 bases are TGTGCCAGCAGTTTCATCTTGGGACTAGCGGGAGTGGGGGGTTCATACGAGCAGTACTTC.

CDR3 nucleotides: TGTGCCTGGAGTCGGGGGACAGTTCCTCCTAGCACAGATACGCAGTATTTT. Translated, it gives CAWSRGTVPPSTDTQYF. The rearrangement uses TRBV30 and TRBJ2-3, with a weak D call TRBD1 (7 bases). Germline-derived CDR1 and CDR2 are GTSNPN and SVGIG (reference sequence). The CDR3 runs to 17 residues. V lost 2 bases, J lost 0 bases, and 18 bases lay in between.

This clone was counted between two and nine times. The rearrangement uses TRBV27 and TRBJ1-6; 8 nucleotides line up with TRBD1. Germline V gives CDR1 MNHEY, CDR2 SMNVEV (reference sequence). There are 15 residues in the CDR3. The ends lost 2 bases at V and 7 bases at J; junction bases unmatched: 4. As DNA, the CDR3 is TGTGCCAGCAGTTTACAGGGGGCACGAAATTCACCCCTCCACTTT. Protein product: CASSLQGARNSPLHF.

This clone was detected a few times. The chain is built from TRBV27 and TRBJ1-1; D is possibly TRBD1 (6 bases). Germline CDR1 and CDR2: MNHEY and SMNVEV (reference sequence). The CDR3 sequence is 14 residues long. The V gene lost 5 bases and the J gene lost 3 bases, with 13 bases spanning the gap. The CDR3 DNA reads TGTGCCAGCAGTCTACAGGGAAAGGACACTGAAGCTTTCTTT. Protein sequence: CASSLQGKDTEAFF.

The rearrangement links TRBV6-5 to TRBJ2-7; unclear D gene. The germline gives CDR1 MNHEY, CDR2 SVGAGI. Trimming took off 8 bases at V and 3 bases at J, with 11 bases between the two ends. This CDR3 spans 12 amino acids. The CDR3: CASGTERYEQYF. CDR3 bases: TGTGCCAGCGGAACAGAGCGCTACGAGCAGTACTTC.

CDR3 sequence (DNA): TGTGCCAGCAGCCAAGCCGGGGCTGAGCAGTACTTC. Amino acids: CASSQAGAEQYF. The chain recombines TRBV3-1 (or the pseudogene TRBV3-2) with TRBJ2-7, with D perhaps TRBD1 or TRBD2 (5 bases each). V lost 1 base and J lost 7, with 8 bases in between. Germline values: CDR1 LGHDT, CDR2 YNNKEL (reference sequence). CDR3 size: 12 residues.

The chain recombines TRBV4-3 with TRBJ2-7; D remains ambiguous. Germline V gene sequence: CDR1 LGHNA, CDR2 YSLEER. This CDR3 contains 15 residues. Trimming removed 0 bases from V and 2 bases from J, with 11 bases in between. The chain's CDR3 is CASSQDPTQTYEQYF. CDR3 DNA: TGCGCCAGCAGCCAAGATCCAACCCAGACCTACGAGCAGTACTTC.

V usage is TRBV5-6 and J usage is TRBJ1-2, with 9 bases lining up with TRBD1. Unmatched junction bases numbered 6, after V lost 1 base and J lost 8 bases. CDR3 length equals 14 residues. CDR1 and CDR2 (germline): SGHDT, YYEEEE. The CDR3 region is CASSLWDRERGYTF. The DNA of the CDR3 is TGTGCCAGCAGCTTGTGGGACAGGGAGAGGGGCTACACCTTC.

This chain connects TRBV28 to TRBJ2-5; 13 bases agree with TRBD2. The CDR3 covers 15 residues. Germline V CDR1 and CDR2: MDHEN, SYDVKM. Trimming removed 4 bases from V and 3 bases from J; junction bases left unmatched: 2. The DNA for the CDR3 is TGTGCCAGCAGTTCAGGGACTAGCGGGGAAGAGACCCAGTACTTC. Its protein is CASSSGTSGEETQYF.

The rearrangement links TRBV6-5 to TRBJ2-7, with 7 bases that match TRBD2. Germline assignment: CDR1 MNHEY and CDR2 SVGAGI. This CDR3 comprises 15 residues. Unmatched junction bases numbered 9, after V lost 4 bases and J lost 3 bases. The CDR3, as DNA: TGTGCCAGCAGTTTTGGGCGGGGGACCAACTACGAGCAGTACTTC. Translating it yields CASSFGRGTNYEQYF.

The CDR3 DNA is TGTGCCAGTAGTAGGGGCAGGGATGAGGTGAATCAGCCCCAGCATTTT. Protein product: CASSRGRDEVNQPQHF. The V gene is TRBV19, the J gene TRBJ1-5; D is perhaps TRBD1 (5 bases). Per the germline V gene, CDR1 is LNHDA and CDR2 is SQIVND (reference sequence). The germline V and J ends were trimmed by 4 bases and 4 bases, with 17 bases remaining between them. The CDR3 has 16 amino acids.

This chain uses TRBV7-9 with TRBJ2-5; TRBD2 matches at 8 bases. The CDR3 contains 16 residues. The V segment lost 6 bases and the J segment 2 bases; nucleotides outside the gene matches: 11. Germline V CDR1 and CDR2: SEHNR, FQNEAQ (reference sequence). CDR3 loop: CASSSSGSGAQETQYF. As DNA, the CDR3 is TGTGCCAGCAGTTCCTCGGGTAGCGGGGCTCAAGAGACCCAGTACTTC.

The V and J genes are TRBV5-4 and TRBJ2-1; D perhaps matches TRBD2 (6 bases). Germline lookup yields CDR1 SGHNT and CDR2 YYREEE (reference sequence). V was clipped by 0 bases and J by 5 bases, with 12 bases between them. The CDR3 covers 15 residues. In DNA form, the CDR3 reads TGTGCCAGCAGCTTGGGCGGAGGGGTTGACAATGAGCAGTTCTTC. It yields the protein CASSLGGGVDNEQFF. Together with reference TRBV5-4 and TRBJ2-1, the CDR3 gives the full variable domain: ETGVTQSPTHLIKTRGQQVTLRCSSQSGHNTVSWYQQALGQGPQFIFQYYREEENGRGNFPPRFSGLQFPNYSSELNVNALELDDSALYLCASSLGGGVDNEQFFGPGTRLTVL.

This chain joins TRBV4-1 and TRBJ1-6; TRBD1 matches at 8 bases. The CDR3 has 16 residues. Germline V gene sequence: CDR1 MGHRA, CDR2 YSYEKL. V gave up 3 bases and J gave up 5 bases; unmatched junction bases: 6. CDR3 region: CASSQPGTGHNSPLHF. The CDR3 DNA reads TGCGCCAGCAGCCAGCCCGGGACAGGCCATAATTCACCCCTCCACTTT.

J is TRBJ2-5 and V is TRBV5-4; 14 bases match TRBD2. Germline lookup yields CDR1 SGHNT and CDR2 YYREEE (reference sequence). The V gene end was trimmed by 4 bases and the J gene end by 2 bases; junction bases not matched to a gene: 4. The CDR3 loop spans 16 amino acids. This CDR3 reads CASSIRLAGGQETQYF. The CDR3 region has the DNA TGTGCCAGCAGCATACGACTAGCGGGAGGGCAAGAGACCCAGTACTTC.

The chain links TRBV9 to TRBJ1-1, with D perhaps TRBD1 (6 bases). CDR1 SGDLS and CDR2 YYNGEE come from the germline V gene. Trimming left V 0 bases short and J 4 bases short, with 13 bases between. The CDR3 is 15 residues long. The CDR3, as DNA: TGTGCCAGCAGCGTAGGTGCCAGGGGAGGCACTGAAGCTTTCTTT. Amino acid sequence: CASSVGARGGTEAFF. Together with reference TRBV9 and TRBJ1-1, the CDR3 gives the full variable domain: DSGVTQTPKHLITATGQRVTLRCSPRSGDLSVYWYQQSLDQGLQFLIQYYNGEERAKGNILERFSAQQFPDLHSELNLSSLELGDSALYFCASSVGARGGTEAFFGQGTRLTVV.

J is TRBJ2-7 and V is TRBV27; TRBD1 matches 7 bases. The CDR3 is 13 amino acids. J lost 8 bases, V lost 5 bases, and 9 bases had no gene match. Germline assignment: CDR1 MNHEY and CDR2 SMNVEV (reference sequence). The CDR3 here is CASSEQGSTKQYF. CDR3 nucleotide sequence: TGTGCCAGCAGTGAACAGGGGTCCACGAAGCAGTACTTC.

The V gene is TRBV7-9, the J gene TRBJ2-5; 14 positions match TRBD2. The junction had 6 bases not matched to a gene; V was cut back by 4 bases and J by 2 bases. Germline loops: CDR1 SEHNR, CDR2 FQNEAQ (reference sequence). This CDR3 has 17 residues. CDR3 coding DNA: TGTGCCAGCAGCTGGGGACTAGCGGGGGTCATACAAGAGACCCAGTACTTC. It specifies CASSWGLAGVIQETQYF.